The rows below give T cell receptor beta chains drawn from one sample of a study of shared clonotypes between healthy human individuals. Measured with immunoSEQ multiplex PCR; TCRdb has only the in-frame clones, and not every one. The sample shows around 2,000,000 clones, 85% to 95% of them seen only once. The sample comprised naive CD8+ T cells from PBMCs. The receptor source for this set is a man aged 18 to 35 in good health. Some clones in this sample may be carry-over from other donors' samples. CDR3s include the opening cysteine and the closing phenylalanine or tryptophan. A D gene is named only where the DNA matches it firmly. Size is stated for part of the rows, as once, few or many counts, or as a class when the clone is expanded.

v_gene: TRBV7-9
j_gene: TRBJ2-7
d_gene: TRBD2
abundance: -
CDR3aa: CASSLAGGGRFSYEQYF
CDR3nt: TGTGCCAGCAGCTTAGCGGGGGGAGGGAGGTTCTCCTACGAGCAGTACTTC

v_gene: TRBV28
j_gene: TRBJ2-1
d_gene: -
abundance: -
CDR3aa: CASSSLAGTHKNEQFF
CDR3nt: TGTGCCAGCAGTTCCCTCGCCGGGACCCACAAAAATGAGCAGTTCTTC

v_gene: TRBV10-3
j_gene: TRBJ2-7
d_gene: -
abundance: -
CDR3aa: CAISTRDVSSYEQYF
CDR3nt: TGTGCCATCTCCACCCGGGACGTAAGCTCCTACGAGCAGTACTTC

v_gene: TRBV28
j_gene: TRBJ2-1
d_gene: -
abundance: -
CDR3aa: CASSENRESSYNEQFF
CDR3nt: TGTGCCAGCAGTGAAAACAGGGAGAGCTCCTACAATGAGCAGTTCTTC

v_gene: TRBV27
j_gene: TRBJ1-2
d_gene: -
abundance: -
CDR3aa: CASSSGRLYGYTF
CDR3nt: TGTGCCAGCAGTTCAGGTCGGCTCTATGGCTACACCTTC

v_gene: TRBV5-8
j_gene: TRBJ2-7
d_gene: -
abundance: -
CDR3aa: CASSLAPGAPSSYEQYF
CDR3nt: TGTGCCAGCAGCTTGGCCCCCGGGGCCCCTAGCTCCTACGAGCAGTACTTC

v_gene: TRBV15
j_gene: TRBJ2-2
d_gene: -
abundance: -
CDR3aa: CATSRDWGTTNTGELFF
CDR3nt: TGTGCCACCAGCAGAGATTGGGGCACCACGAACACCGGGGAGCTGTTTTTT

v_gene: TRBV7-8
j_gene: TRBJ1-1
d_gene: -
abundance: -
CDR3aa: CASSLVPGHTEAFF
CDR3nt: TGTGCCAGCAGCTTAGTCCCAGGGCACACTGAAGCTTTCTTT

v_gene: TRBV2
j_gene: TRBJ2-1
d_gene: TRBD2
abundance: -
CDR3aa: CASSEGTSGLYNEQFF
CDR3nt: TGTGCCAGCAGCGAAGGGACTAGCGGACTATACAATGAGCAGTTCTTC

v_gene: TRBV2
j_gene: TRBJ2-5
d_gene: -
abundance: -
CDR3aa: CASGSGRLQETQYF
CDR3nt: TGTGCCAGCGGTTCGGGACGGTTACAAGAGACCCAGTACTTC

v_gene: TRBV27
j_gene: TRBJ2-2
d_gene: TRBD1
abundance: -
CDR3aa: CASTDGAGQGVAGELFF
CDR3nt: TGTGCCAGCACCGATGGGGCTGGACAGGGGGTTGCCGGGGAGCTGTTTTTT

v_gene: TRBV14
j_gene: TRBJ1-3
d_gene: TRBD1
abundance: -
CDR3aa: CASSRLRDRGQNTIYF
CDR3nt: TGTGCCAGCAGCCGCCTCCGGGACAGGGGGCAAAACACCATATATTTT

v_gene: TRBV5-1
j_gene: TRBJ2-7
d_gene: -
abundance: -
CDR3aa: CASSLFPSNPYEQYF
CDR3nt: TGCGCCAGCAGCTTGTTCCCCTCAAACCCCTACGAGCAGTACTTC

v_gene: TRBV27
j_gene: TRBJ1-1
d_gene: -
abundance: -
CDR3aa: CASSFAPLQGVNTEAFF
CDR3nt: TGTGCCAGCAGTTTTGCCCCGCTCCAAGGAGTGAACACTGAAGCTTTCTTT

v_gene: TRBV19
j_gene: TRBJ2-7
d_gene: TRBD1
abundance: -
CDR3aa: CASRQGREQYF
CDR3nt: TGTGCCAGCCGACAGGGGCGAGAGCAGTACTTC

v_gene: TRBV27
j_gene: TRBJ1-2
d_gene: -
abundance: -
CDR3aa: CASNNREYEGYTF
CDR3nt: TGTGCCAGCAACAACAGGGAATATGAGGGCTACACCTTC

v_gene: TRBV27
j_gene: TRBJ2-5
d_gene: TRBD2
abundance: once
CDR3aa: CASSLLGGETQYF
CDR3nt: TGTGCCAGCAGTTTACTGGGGGGGGAGACCCAGTACTTC

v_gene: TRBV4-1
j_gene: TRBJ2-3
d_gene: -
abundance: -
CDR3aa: CASSQDHHTQYF
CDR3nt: TGCGCCAGCAGCCAGGACCACCATACGCAGTATTTT

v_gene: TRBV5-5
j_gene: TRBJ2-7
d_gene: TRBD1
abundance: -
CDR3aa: CASSPSRGQLYEQYF
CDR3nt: TGTGCCAGCAGCCCCTCCAGGGGGCAACTCTACGAGCAGTACTTC

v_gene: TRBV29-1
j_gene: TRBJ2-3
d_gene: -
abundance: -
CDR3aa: CSVEDQFGGFTDTQYF
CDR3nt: TGCAGCGTTGAAGATCAATTCGGAGGGTTTACAGATACGCAGTATTTT

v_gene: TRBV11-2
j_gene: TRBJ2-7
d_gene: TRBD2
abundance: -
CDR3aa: CASSLSTSGAYEQYF
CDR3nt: TGTGCCAGCAGCTTATCAACTAGCGGAGCCTACGAGCAGTACTTC

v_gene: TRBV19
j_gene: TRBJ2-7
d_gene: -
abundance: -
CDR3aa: CASSSLEASGTGYEQYF
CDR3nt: TGTGCCAGTAGTAGCCTCGAAGCTAGCGGGACAGGGTACGAGCAGTACTTC

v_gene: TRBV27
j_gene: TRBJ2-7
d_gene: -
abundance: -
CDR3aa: CASSLFDSSYEQYF
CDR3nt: TGTGCCAGCAGTTTATTCGATTCCTCCTACGAGCAGTACTTC

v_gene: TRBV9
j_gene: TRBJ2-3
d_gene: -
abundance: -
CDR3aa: CASSVGGEPNTQYF
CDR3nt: TGTGCCAGCAGCGTAGGGGGGGAGCCGAATACGCAGTATTTT

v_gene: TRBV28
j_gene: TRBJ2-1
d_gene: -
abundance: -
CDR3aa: CASSFPEGYNEQFF
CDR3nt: TGTGCCAGCAGTTTCCCGGAGGGCTACAATGAGCAGTTCTTC

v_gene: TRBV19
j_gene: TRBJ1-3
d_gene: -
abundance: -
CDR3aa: CASSMRDTGNTIYF
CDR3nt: TGTGCCAGTAGTATGAGGGACACAGGAAACACCATATATTTT

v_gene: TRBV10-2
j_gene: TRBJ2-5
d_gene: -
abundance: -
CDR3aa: CASSESTVKETQYF
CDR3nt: TGCGCCAGCAGTGAGTCCACAGTCAAAGAGACCCAGTACTTC

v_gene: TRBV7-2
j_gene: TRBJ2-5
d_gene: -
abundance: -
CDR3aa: CASSPRSETQYF
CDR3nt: TGTGCCAGCAGCCCCCGGTCAGAGACCCAGTACTTC

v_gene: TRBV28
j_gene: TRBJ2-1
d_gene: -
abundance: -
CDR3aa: CASSLRGYNEQFF
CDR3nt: TGTGCCAGCAGCCTGAGGGGCTACAATGAGCAGTTCTTC

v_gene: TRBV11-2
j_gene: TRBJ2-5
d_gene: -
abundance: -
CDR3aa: CASSLGGTDQETQYF
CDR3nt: TGTGCCAGCAGCTTAGGTGGAACGGATCAAGAGACCCAGTACTTC

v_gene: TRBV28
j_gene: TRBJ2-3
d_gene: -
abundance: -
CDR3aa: CASSFSRRRTDTQYF
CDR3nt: TGTGCCAGCAGTTTCAGTAGAAGGCGTACAGATACGCAGTATTTT

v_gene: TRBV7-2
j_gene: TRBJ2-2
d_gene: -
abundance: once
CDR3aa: CASSLGRGELFF
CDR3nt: TGTGCCAGCAGCTTAGGCCGCGGGGAGCTGTTTTTT

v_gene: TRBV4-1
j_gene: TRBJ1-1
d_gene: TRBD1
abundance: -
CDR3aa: CASSQVGRGLDSTEAFF
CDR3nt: TGCGCCAGCAGCCAAGTTGGCAGGGGGCTGGATAGCACTGAAGCTTTCTTT

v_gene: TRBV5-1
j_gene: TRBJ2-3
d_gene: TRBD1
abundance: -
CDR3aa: CASSLQQGGTTDTQYF
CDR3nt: TGCGCCAGCAGCTTGCAACAGGGGGGAACGACAGATACGCAGTATTTT

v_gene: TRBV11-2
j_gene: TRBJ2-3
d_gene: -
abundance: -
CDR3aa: CASSPPRAGGTDTQYF
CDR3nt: TGTGCCAGCAGCCCTCCTAGGGCAGGGGGCACAGATACGCAGTATTTT

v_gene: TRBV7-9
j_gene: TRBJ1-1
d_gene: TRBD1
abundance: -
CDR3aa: CASSRPTGNVAEAFF
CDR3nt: TGTGCCAGCAGCCGACCGACAGGGAATGTCGCTGAAGCTTTCTTT

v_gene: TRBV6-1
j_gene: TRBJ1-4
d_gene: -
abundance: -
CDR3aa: CASSGGEKLFF
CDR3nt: TGTGCCAGCAGTGGGGGTGAAAAACTGTTTTTT

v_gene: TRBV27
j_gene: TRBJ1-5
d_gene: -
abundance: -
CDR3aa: CASSFQDSNQPQHF
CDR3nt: TGTGCCAGCAGTTTCCAGGATAGCAATCAGCCCCAGCATTTT

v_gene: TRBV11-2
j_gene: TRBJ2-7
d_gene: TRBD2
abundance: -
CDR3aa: CASSSGLAARSYEQYF
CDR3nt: TGTGCCAGCAGCTCGGGACTAGCGGCTCGCTCCTACGAGCAGTACTTC

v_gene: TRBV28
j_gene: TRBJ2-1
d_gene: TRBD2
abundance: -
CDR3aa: CASSLLAASYNEQFF
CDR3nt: TGTGCCAGCAGTTTACTAGCGGCGTCTTACAATGAGCAGTTCTTC